The rows below give T cell receptor beta chains drawn from one sample of a study of shared clonotypes between healthy human individuals. Profiling relied on immunoSEQ multiplex PCR, and the TCRdb table lists in-frame clones only, not all of them. Of about 1.1 million clones in the sample, approximately 80% were seen once. The sample was memory CD4+ T cells from PBMCs. The source is a man between 18 and 29 years old in good health. Some clones in this sample may be carry-over from other donors' samples. Each CDR3 is given with its conserved first and last residue. Each record gives: J gene, clone size, V gene, D gene, CDR3 DNA, CDR3 protein. A D gene is named only where the DNA matches it firmly. Expanded clones are given a class, and other clones once, few, many or no size at all.

>TRBJ2-7|.|TRBV28|.
TGTGCCAGCAGTCCCCGACAGCACGAGCAGTACTTC
CASSPRQHEQYF
>TRBJ2-7|.|TRBV2|.
TGTGCCACCGAGGACATTACCTCCTACGAGCAGTACTTC
CATEDITSYEQYF
>TRBJ2-7|.|TRBV27|.
TGTGCCAGCAGTACGACTCCCAGGTACGAGCAGTACTTC
CASSTTPRYEQYF
>TRBJ2-7|.|TRBV19|TRBD1
TGTGCCAGGAGTTCTATCAGGGGGAGTCTCCACGAGCAGTACTTC
CARSSIRGSLHEQYF
>TRBJ1-1|once|TRBV9|TRBD1
TGTGCCAGCAGCGCAGACGGACAGGCCAACGCTGAAGCTTTCTTT
CASSADGQANAEAFF
>TRBJ2-7|.|TRBV18|.
TGTGCCAGCTCAGGACTCAGGGTAAGCTCCTACGAGCAGTACTTC
CASSGLRVSSYEQYF
>TRBJ1-4|.|TRBV11-2|TRBD1
TGTGCCAGCAGCTTGGACAGGGGTGATGAAAAACTGTTTTTT
CASSLDRGDEKLFF
>TRBJ1-5|.|TRBV5-1|TRBD1
TGCGCCAGCAGCTTGGGAGACAGGGCTCAGCCCCAGCATTTT
CASSLGDRAQPQHF
>TRBJ2-2|.|TRBV30|TRBD1
TGTGCCTGGATGTTTAGGGACAGGGATACTGGGGAGCTGTTTTTT
CAWMFRDRDTGELFF
>TRBJ2-7|many|TRBV5-1|TRBD2
TGCGCCAGCAGCCACCAGCGACTAGCGGGTCCTCCGAACGAGCAGTACTTC
CASSHQRLAGPPNEQYF
>TRBJ2-5|.|TRBV4-1|.
TGCGCCAGCAGCCATCCGGCGAGACAAGAGACCCAGTACTTC
CASSHPARQETQYF
>TRBJ1-5|.|TRBV30|.
TGTGCCTGGAGTCCGTACGTGGGGGGCCGGCAGCCCCAGCATTTT
CAWSPYVGGRQPQHF
>TRBJ2-4|.|TRBV5-5|TRBD2
TGTGCCAGCAGCCTGGAGGTATGGCGGGAGGAGGCCAAAAACATTCAGTACTTC
CASSLEVWREEAKNIQYF
>TRBJ2-1|.|TRBV4-2|.
TGTGCCAGCAGCCCCAAACTTGGGACTCCCGGCGAGCAGTTCTTC
CASSPKLGTPGEQFF
>TRBJ2-7|.|TRBV28|.
TGTGCCAGCAGTTACCCACAGTCCTACGAGCAGTACTTC
CASSYPQSYEQYF
>TRBJ1-1|.|TRBV7-8|.
TGTGCCAGCAGCTTAGCGGGGATAGGGAACACTGAAGCTTTCTTT
CASSLAGIGNTEAFF
>TRBJ1-1|few|TRBV6-1|.
TGTGCCAGCAGTGAACTCAGGGGCACTGAAGCTTTCTTT
CASSELRGTEAFF
>TRBJ1-1|.|TRBV11-2|.
TGTGCCAGCAGCTTAGTGGGGGCAATGAACACTGAAGCTTTCTTT
CASSLVGAMNTEAFF
>TRBJ2-2|.|TRBV21-1|.
TGTGCCAGCAGCTGCCGGACTAGCGGGAGGGCCGGGGAGCTGTTTTTT
CASSCRTSGRAGELFF
>TRBJ1-2|.|TRBV28|TRBD1
TGTGCCAGCTCGACAGGGGGCAAAGGCTACACCTTC
CASSTGGKGYTF
>TRBJ1-5|.|TRBV27|.
TGTGCCAGCAGTTTAGGGAGTAGCAATCAGCCCCAGCATTTT
CASSLGSSNQPQHF
>TRBJ1-2|.|TRBV19|.
TGTGCCAGTAGTCCTGATTCGGGGGCCGCTAACTATGGCTACACCTTC
CASSPDSGAANYGYTF
>TRBJ2-3|.|TRBV7-3|.
TGTGCCAGCAGCTTAAAGGGCGGGCGTACGCAGTATTTT
CASSLKGGRTQYF
>TRBJ2-1|.|TRBV25-1|.
TGTGCCAGCAGTGAGCGAGGAATGAGATCCTATGAGCAGTTCTTC
CASSERGMRSYEQFF
>TRBJ1-2|.|TRBV7-2|.
TGTGCCAGCAGCTTAGTGGTAGGATCGACCACTAACTATGGCTACACCTTC
CASSLVVGSTTNYGYTF
>TRBJ1-1|.|TRBV5-1|.
TGCGCCAGCAGCTTGAACGGGGCGGATACTGAAGCTTTCTTT
CASSLNGADTEAFF
>TRBJ2-4|few|TRBV6-6|TRBD1
TGTGCCAGCAGCGACAGGGGGAATAGTGTGAAGTACTTC
CASSDRGNSVKYF
>TRBJ1-4|few|TRBV19|.
TGTGCCAGTCTGCCAGGGAAGAGTTTAGGAACTAATGAAAAACTGTTTTTT
CASLPGKSLGTNEKLFF
>TRBJ2-3|.|TRBV18|.
TGTGCCAGCTCACCACTTAAAGATACGCAGTATTTT
CASSPLKDTQYF
>TRBJ2-2|.|TRBV18|.
TGTGCCAGCTCACCACTTCAAGGGCTCGGGGAGCTGTTTTTT
CASSPLQGLGELFF
>TRBJ1-1|.|TRBV30|.
TGTGCCTGGAGTGTAAGCATTGAAGCTTTCTTT
CAWSVSIEAFF
>TRBJ2-3|.|TRBV6-6|.
TGTGCCAGCACGGTGTCAGGGAGTGCGCAGTATTTT
CASTVSGSAQYF
>TRBJ1-1|.|TRBV15|.
TGTGCCACCAGCAGAGGTCCCTTTACAGGGTTTGAAGCTTTCTTT
CATSRGPFTGFEAFF
>TRBJ2-1|once|TRBV10-3|TRBD1
TGTGCCATCAGTGGCCGGGACAGGGGGGCTCACAATGAGCAGTTCTTC
CAISGRDRGAHNEQFF
>TRBJ1-1|.|TRBV15|.
TGTGCCACCAGCAGAGGCCGCGTGCGGGGGAGCACTGAAGCTTTCTTT
CATSRGRVRGSTEAFF
>TRBJ2-7|.|TRBV10-3|.
TGTGCCATCATGGGGGACACCTCCTACGAGCAGTACTTC
CAIMGDTSYEQYF
>TRBJ1-5|.|TRBV10-3|TRBD1
TGTGCCATCAGTGAGTCGATGGGACAGGGAGGGCAGCCCCAGCATTTT
CAISESMGQGGQPQHF
>TRBJ2-7|.|TRBV11-2|.
TGTGCCAGCAGCTCCTCCAGGGGCTACGAGCAGTACTTC
CASSSSRGYEQYF
>TRBJ2-3|.|TRBV18|.
TGTGCCAGCTCACCACTCTACGACCGGGGTACGCAGTATTTT
CASSPLYDRGTQYF
>TRBJ1-2|.|TRBV28|TRBD1
TGTGCCAGCAGCGACAGGGCCTATGGCTACACCTTC
CASSDRAYGYTF
>TRBJ2-7|.|TRBV5-1|TRBD2
TGCGCCAGCAGCCGGACTAGCGGGAGTGGGTACGAGCAGTACTTC
CASSRTSGSGYEQYF
>TRBJ1-4|few|TRBV27|TRBD1
TGTGCCAGCAGCCCCAGGAGGGACAGGGTCGAAAAACTGTTTTTT
CASSPRRDRVEKLFF